The 16 T cell receptor beta chains reported below all come from one sample, sequenced in a study of blood T cell repertoires in COVID-19. This table comes from immunoSEQ multiplex PCR, and its TCRdb copy is limited to in-frame clones, with some not included. The table shows about 270,000 clones, with 80% to 90% occurring only once. Material for sequencing was PBMCs or T cells enriched from blood (not recorded which). The receptor source for this set is a woman between 18 and 30 years old who had recovered from COVID-19.

The V gene is TRBV27, the J gene TRBJ1-5; D gene ambiguous. V was clipped by 3 bases and J by 2 bases, with 11 bases between them. Germline V gives CDR1 MNHEY, CDR2 SMNVEV (reference sequence). CDR3 size: 15 residues. In DNA form, the CDR3 reads TGTGCCAGCAGTTTTGCAGGTTCGGGCAATCAGCCCCAGCATTTT. This gives the protein CASSFAGSGNQPQHF.

The gene calls are TRBV9 and TRBJ2-7, with 7 bases matching TRBD1. The CDR3 length is 15 residues. With 4 bases clipped from V and 6 bases from J, the junction kept 13 bases outside the gene matches. The germline CDR1 and CDR2 sequences are SGDLS and YYNGEE. The CDR3 here is CASSREGQFPGEQYF. As DNA, the CDR3 is TGTGCCAGCAGCAGAGAGGGACAGTTCCCCGGCGAGCAGTACTTC.

This chain links TRBV3-1 (or the pseudogene TRBV3-2) with TRBJ1-1; D remains ambiguous. CDR1 is LGHDT and CDR2 is YNNKEL in the germline V gene (reference sequence). The CDR3 sequence is 10 residues long. V was cut by 8 bases and J by 11 bases, with 12 bases left in between. In DNA form, the CDR3 reads TGTGCCAGCTCGAGGGATCAGGCTTTCTTT. Amino acid sequence: CASSRDQAFF.

The rearrangement joins TRBV11-2 to TRBJ2-7; the D gene is possibly TRBD2 (6 bases). Germline lookup yields CDR1 SGHAT and CDR2 FQNNGV. The CDR3 is 11 amino acids. Between the trimmed V and J ends, which lost 6 bases and 6 bases, there was a span of 9 bases. CDR3 sequence: CASREGPEQYF. CDR3 nucleotide sequence: TGTGCCAGCAGGGAGGGGCCCGAGCAGTACTTC.

The genes are TRBV29-1 and TRBJ1-2, with unresolved D. CDR3 size: 13 residues. Germline loops: CDR1 SQVTM, CDR2 ANQGSEA. V was cut by 5 bases and J by 5 bases, with 15 bases left in between. CDR3 bases: TGCAGCGTTACTAATGGGTTGGCATATGGCTACACCTTC. Its translation: CSVTNGLAYGYTF.

The chain has TRBV30 and TRBJ1-2; 10 positions match TRBD1. V trimming: 5 bases; J trimming: 8 bases; junction bases outside the gene matches: 2. This CDR3 is 11 amino acids long. Germline CDR1 is GTSNPN and CDR2 is SVGIG (reference sequence). CDR3 amino acids: CAWGDRGGYTF. The CDR3 bases are TGTGCCTGGGGGGACAGGGGAGGCTACACCTTC.

The CDR3 coding sequence is TGTGCCAGCAGCTTAAGGGAGGGGCAGCCCCAGCATTTT. Translating gives CASSLREGQPQHF. The chain employs TRBV7-9 and TRBJ1-5, with D possibly being TRBD1 (5 bases). The germline CDR1 and CDR2 sequences are SEHNR and FQNEAQ (reference sequence). The CDR3 totals 13 residues. Trimming shortened V by 2 bases and J by 7 bases, and 9 bases separated the two germline ends.

This clone was recorded only once. Other DNA sequences in the same sample also yield this CDR3. V is TRBV6-5 and J is TRBJ2-3; possibly TRBD2 for D (5 bases). There are 15 residues in the CDR3. Trimming pared 0 bases from V and 0 bases from J, leaving 7 bases between. Germline V lookup: CDR1 MNHEY, CDR2 SVGAGI. The CDR3 here is CASSYSSGSTDTQYF. As DNA, the CDR3 is TGTGCCAGCAGTTACTCATCGGGAAGCACAGATACGCAGTATTTT.

The rearrangement links TRBV19 to TRBJ1-5, with 10 positions matching TRBD1. Germline loops: CDR1 LNHDA, CDR2 SQIVND (reference sequence). This CDR3 contains 15 residues. V lost 6 bases to trimming and J lost 7 bases; unmatched junction nucleotides: 9. The CDR3: CASSRQGATGQPQHF. Here the CDR3 DNA reads TGTGCCAGTAGCAGACAGGGGGCGACGGGGCAGCCCCAGCATTTT.

The chain employs TRBV5-1 and TRBJ1-3; D is undetermined. V was cut by 4 bases and J by 0 bases, with 17 bases left in between. This CDR3 is 17 amino acids long. Germline values: CDR1 SGHRS, CDR2 YFSETQ. CDR3 protein: CASSPPGVPDSGNTIYF. The CDR3, as DNA: TGCGCCAGCAGCCCTCCGGGAGTACCCGACTCTGGAAACACCATATATTTT.

The chain joins TRBV6-5 to TRBJ1-2; D gene unclear. CDR3 length equals 12 residues. V shed 7 bases and J shed 13 bases, with 19 bases lying between them. Per the germline V gene, CDR1 is MNHEY and CDR2 is SVGAGI. In nucleotides, the CDR3 is TGTGCCAGCATTGGAGGTGAGGGCTTAAGCACCTTC. Its translation: CASIGGEGLSTF.

J is TRBJ1-2 and V is TRBV19; D might be TRBD1 (6 bases). The V end lost 5 bases, the J end lost 10 bases, and 14 bases lay between the germline ends. The CDR3 consists of 12 residues. In germline, CDR1 is LNHDA, CDR2 SQIVND (reference sequence). The CDR3 protein is CASSAGAGAYTF. DNA for the CDR3: TGTGCCAGTAGTGCCGGGGCAGGGGCCTACACCTTC.

The chain has TRBV21-1 and TRBJ1-2. TRBV21-1 is shown as a pseudogene. The CDR3 extends over 16 amino acids. CDR3 in DNA: TGTGCCAGCAGCAAAGGCCTGGAGGGGTTGGACTATGGCTACACCTTC. Its protein is CASSKGLEGLDYGYTF.

The chain uses TRBV19 and TRBJ2-2; perhaps TRBD1 as D (5 bases). CDR3 length: 18 residues. The V gene lost 3 bases and the J gene lost 1 base, with 18 bases spanning the gap. Germline assignment: CDR1 LNHDA and CDR2 SQIVND (reference sequence). The CDR3 DNA reads as TGTGCCAGTAGTATTCGACGTGGGCGGACACTGAACACCGGGGAGCTGTTTTTT. Protein: CASSIRRGRTLNTGELFF.

This chain uses TRBV15 with TRBJ1-3, with 8 bases aligning to TRBD1. This CDR3 is 15 amino acids long. CDR1 is LNHNV and CDR2 is YYDKDF in the germline V gene (reference sequence). V lost 3 bases and J lost 2; bases outside the gene matches: 3. CDR3 sequence reads: CATSRDRETGNTIYF. CDR3 bases: TGTGCCACCAGCAGGGACAGGGAAACTGGAAACACCATATATTTT.

The chain combines TRBV11-1 with TRBJ2-7, with D unresolved. This CDR3 contains 12 residues. The V end was cut by 5 bases, the J end by 3 bases, with 8 bases between. Germline assignment: CDR1 SGHAT and CDR2 FQDESV (reference sequence). This chain's CDR3 is CASSIGDYEQYF. As DNA, the CDR3 is TGTGCCAGCAGCATCGGTGACTACGAGCAGTACTTC. The complete variable domain, with remaining parts taken from reference TRBV11-1 and TRBJ2-7, reads EAEVAQSPRYKITEKSQAVAFWCDPISGHATLYWYRQILGQGPELLVQFQDESVVDDSQLPKDRFSAERLKGVDSTLKIQPAELGDSAMYLCASSIGDYEQYFGPGTRLTVT.